The source of this TCR beta chain is a study of cytotoxic CD8 clonotypes in ibrutinib-treated CLL. Genomic DNA in a quantity of about 2.1 micrograms was derived from cryopreserved PBMCs for TCR beta libraries. Profiling relied on immunoSEQ multiplex PCR, and the TCRdb table lists in-frame clones only, not all of them. The table lists roughly 300,000 clones, roughly three quarters of them singletons, with 5.6% in the top ten. The CDR3 is 17 amino acids. Germline CDR1 is SQVTM and CDR2 is ANQGSEA. Trimming shortened V by 1 base and J by 0 bases, and 18 bases separated the two germline ends. Comments on this clone: Its antigen remains unidentified.

Findings and limits, study-wide: Investigators sampled sustained-remission and progressing patients at differing times. Shared public clonotypes were rare, and on treatment they either got smaller or stayed the same.

The sequencing here drew on PBMCs, taken at disease progression, from a patient treated with ibrutinib. This receptor was taken from a human donor with chronic lymphocytic leukemia. This chain joins TRBV29-1 and TRBJ2-5; D gene uncertain. The chain's CDR3 is CSVEVMPGPTNQETQYF. Written as DNA, the CDR3 is TGCAGCGTTGAAGTGATGCCAGGCCCCACCAACCAAGAGACCCAGTACTTC.